The 10 T cell receptor beta chains below all came from one sample that was sequenced in a study of T cells in localized non-small cell lung cancer. Measured with immunoSEQ multiplex PCR; TCRdb has only the in-frame clones, and not every one. The data show 70,000 to 95,000 clones, with approximately 90% seen just once and over 4% held by the top ten. The sequencing used PBMCs, collected before any cancer treatment. The receptors were gathered from a woman aged 40-70 years with stage II squamous cell lung carcinoma.

There are a few counts of this clone. The CDR3 here is CAWSVWGGIGVTEAFF. As DNA, the CDR3 is TGTGCCTGGAGTGTATGGGGGGGGATCGGAGTCACTGAAGCTTTCTTT. This chain connects TRBV30 to TRBJ1-1; the D gene is possibly TRBD1 (5 bases). There are 16 residues in the CDR3. V lost 0 bases, J lost 4 bases, and 18 bases lay in between. The germline gives CDR1 GTSNPN, CDR2 SVGIG (reference sequence).

This sequence joins TRBV11-2 and TRBJ1-2, with TRBD1 matching 8 bases. The germline CDR1 and CDR2 sequences are SGHAT and FQNNGV. The trim removed 5 bases at V and 4 bases at J, leaving 9 bases unmatched. CDR3 length: 15 residues. CDR3 in amino acids: CASSPGQGFGYGYTF. CDR3 coding DNA: TGTGCCAGCAGCCCAGGACAGGGTTTCGGCTATGGCTACACCTTC.

This sequence joins TRBV19 and TRBJ2-1; D may match TRBD1 or TRBD2 (6 bases each). Germline loops: CDR1 LNHDA, CDR2 SQIVND (reference sequence). The CDR3 loop spans 16 amino acids. Trimming took 7 bases from V and 2 from J, leaving 18 bases between them. CDR3 in DNA: TGTGCCAGTACGAGGGGGGAACGTCGGACCTACAATGAGCAGTTCTTC. It translates to CASTRGERRTYNEQFF. The full variable domain, rest sourced from reference TRBV19 and TRBJ2-1, is DGGITQSPKYLFRKEGQNVTLSCEQNLNHDAMYWYRQDPGQGLRLIYYSQIVNDFQKGDIAEGYSVSREKKESFPLTVTSAQKNPTAFYLCASTRGERRTYNEQFFGPGTRLTVL.

The chain links TRBV10-3 to TRBJ2-7, with D maybe TRBD1 (6 bases). The ends were cut back, 4 bases at V and 3 bases at J, with 7 bases in the middle. The CDR3 extends over 12 amino acids. Germline V gene lookup returns CDR1 ENHRY and CDR2 SYGVKD. CDR3 sequence: CAISGTDYEQYF. The CDR3 DNA follows: TGTGCCATCAGTGGGACAGACTACGAGCAGTACTTC.

The table lists this clone with a count of one. The rearrangement joins TRBV6-1 to TRBJ2-5; TRBD1 matches at 9 bases. Germline CDR1 MNHNS, CDR2 SASEGT. This CDR3 contains 14 residues. Trimming removed 4 bases from V and 4 bases from J; junction bases left unmatched: 4. CDR3 protein: CASSVGTGSETQYF. CDR3 DNA: TGTGCCAGCAGTGTTGGGACAGGGTCAGAGACCCAGTACTTC.

The V gene is TRBV5-1, the J gene TRBJ1-3; TRBD1 matches 8 bases. The V and J ends lost 0 bases and 0 bases, in that order; junction bases with no gene match: 8. This CDR3 is built from 18 residues. Germline V gene lookup returns CDR1 SGHRS and CDR2 YFSETQ. The CDR3 region is CASSLANRGTYSGNTIYF. The CDR3 DNA follows: TGCGCCAGCAGCTTGGCCAACAGGGGGACTTACTCTGGAAACACCATATATTTT. Full variable domain (outside the CDR3, taken from reference TRBV5-1 and TRBJ1-3): KAGVTQTPRYLIKTRGQQVTLSCSPISGHRSVSWYQQTPGQGLQFLFEYFSETQRNKGNFPGRFSGRQFSNSRSEMNVSTLELGDSALYLCASSLANRGTYSGNTIYFGEGSWLTVV.

The V and J genes are TRBV4-1 and TRBJ1-2, with D perhaps TRBD1 (5 bases). Germline-derived CDR1 and CDR2 are MGHRA and YSYEKL. The CDR3 is 11 residues long. V lost 4 bases to trimming and J lost 8 bases, with 8 bases between them. CDR3 protein: CASSRTGGYTF. The CDR3, as DNA: TGCGCCAGCAGCCGCACAGGAGGCTACACCTTC.

This clone was detected once. This chain joins TRBV11-2 and TRBJ1-2, with no clear D. The CDR3 runs to 14 residues. V was pared by 0 bases and J by 4 bases, with 9 bases between. Germline V lookup: CDR1 SGHAT, CDR2 FQNNGV. This chain's CDR3 is CASSLDPATYGYTF. The CDR3 nucleotides read TGTGCCAGCAGCTTAGATCCGGCAACCTATGGCTACACCTTC.

A single count supports this clone. CDR3 region: CASSSRGASSYNEQFF. The DNA of the CDR3 is TGTGCCAGCAGTTCAAGGGGAGCGAGCTCCTACAATGAGCAGTTCTTC. This sequence joins TRBV28 and TRBJ2-1; D could derive from TRBD1 or TRBD2 (5 bases each). Trimming took off 4 bases at V and 0 bases at J, with 13 bases between the two ends. Germline CDR1 is MDHEN and CDR2 is SYDVKM. This CDR3 contains 16 residues.

This sequence joins TRBV30 and TRBJ2-3; D uncertain. Germline CDR1 and CDR2: GTSNPN and SVGIG (reference sequence). Trimming shortened V by 2 bases and J by 1 base, and 10 bases separated the two germline ends. CDR3 length: 14 residues. CDR3 nucleotide sequence: TGTGCCTGGAGTACCGAGACGGGCACAGATACGCAGTATTTT. Translated, it gives CAWSTETGTDTQYF.